This T cell receptor beta chain is drawn from a study of metastatic and nonmetastatic thyroid tumors. Turning to the study itself: Thyroid patients, malignant and benign, had repertoires compared across blood and tumor or nodule tissue.

This clone was detected many times. Its antigen is currently unknown. Every patient was untreated before thyroid surgery. Germline CDR1 is SQVTM and CDR2 is ANQGSEA. V gave up 4 bases and J gave up 4 bases, with 14 bases separating them. The CDR3 totals 14 residues. Study observations and caveats: The reported finding was significantly higher TCR beta diversity in malignant thyroid tumors relative to benign nodules, in blood and tumor.

Authors' methods: The study took CDR3 differences across clinicopathological groups and made a distant-metastasis classifier for papillary thyroid cancer from them. MiXCR re-clonotyped the PCR reads for TCRdb. TCRdb's processing, not the authors' own work, is the source of the V and J calls. The table lists about 24,000 clones, more than 15% of them singletons. V gene TRBV29-1 combines with J gene TRBJ1-3, with a weak D call TRBD1 (6 bases). The specimen was blood. The source is a male donor with papillary thyroid cancer or a benign thyroid nodule (not recorded which). Some clones in this sample may be carry-over from other donors' samples. The CDR3 DNA reads TGCAGCGTTGTTCGTGTGGGGGGCGGAAACACCATATATTTT. Translated: CSVVRVGGGNTIYF.